Sequencing of this T cell receptor beta chain was carried out in a study of T cells after yellow fever vaccination. Study-wide findings and caveats: Boosting was followed by the reappearance of most primary-vaccination clones (around 95% CD4, about 88% CD8).

This clonotype showed up many times. Its antigen is unknown. Template-switching 5'RACE yielded the TCR cDNA; a universal primer site and UMIs were added in the process. Using its own MiXCR run on the 5' RACE reads, TCRdb lists one record per CDR3 protein. The sample has 250,000 or so distinct CDR3 sequences; 3.6% are singletons. Germline V gene sequence: CDR1 MNHNY, CDR2 SVGAGI (reference sequence). Trimming took off 5 bases at V and 1 base at J, with 11 bases between the two ends. The CDR3 runs 15 residues. The origin of this receptor is a man aged 18-30 years who received the YFV17D yellow fever vaccine. The rearrangement joins TRBV6-6 to TRBJ1-4, with D hard to call. This specimen consisted of PBMCs, obtained 15 days after the yellow fever booster vaccination. The CDR3 DNA is TGTGCCAGCAGTCCTCTTGTGGGAACTAATGAAAAACTGTTTTTT. Encoded protein: CASSPLVGTNEKLFF.